Presented here are 15 T cell receptor beta chains from one specimen sequenced in a study of blood T cell repertoires in COVID-19. Only in-frame clones appear in the TCRdb table, and some are missing; sequencing was by immunoSEQ multiplex PCR. The sample lists some 99,000 clones, over 70% occurring once. Sample: peripheral blood. Every receptor here comes from a woman older than 75 with acute or convalescent COVID-19.

V usage is TRBV5-4 and J usage is TRBJ1-1; 9 bases line up with TRBD1. CDR1 is SGHNT and CDR2 is YYREEE in the germline V gene (reference sequence). The V and J ends lost 4 bases and 6 bases, in that order; junction bases with no gene match: 7. CDR3 length equals 14 residues. CDR3 nucleotides: TGTGCCAGCAGCCGGACAGGGGCTTATTCTGAAGCTTTCTTT. Translation gives CASSRTGAYSEAFF.

This clone was seen just once. The chain couples TRBV18 to TRBJ1-5; weak D call: TRBD1 (5 bases). V gave up 2 bases and J gave up 4 bases, with 9 bases separating them. Per the germline V gene, CDR1 is KGHSH and CDR2 is LQKENI. The CDR3 contains 14 residues. In nucleotides, the CDR3 is TGTGCCAGCTCACCATCCGGGGGAAATCAGCCCCAGCATTTT. Its protein is CASSPSGGNQPQHF.

The rearrangement uses TRBV11-3 and TRBJ1-4; perhaps TRBD1 as D (5 bases). With 5 bases removed from V and 5 bases from J, the gap between germline ends came to 12 bases. Per germline, CDR1 SGHNT and CDR2 YENEEA. This CDR3 comprises 14 residues. For the CDR3, the DNA is TGTGCCAGCAGCCAGGGATACGGCAATGAAAAACTGTTTTTT. This gives the protein CASSQGYGNEKLFF.

The CDR3 region has the DNA TGCGCCAGCAGCCCCATCGAGGGGGTCCGGGAGACCCAGTACTTC. It is translated as CASSPIEGVRETQYF. The V gene is TRBV5-1, the J gene TRBJ2-5, with D perhaps TRBD1 (6 bases). Germline V gives CDR1 SGHRS, CDR2 YFSETQ. Deletions cut 4 bases from V and 5 bases from J, with 18 bases between. The CDR3 has 15 amino acids. Full variable domain (outside the CDR3, taken from reference TRBV5-1 and TRBJ2-5): KAGVTQTPRYLIKTRGQQVTLSCSPISGHRSVSWYQQTPGQGLQFLFEYFSETQRNKGNFPGRFSGRQFSNSRSEMNVSTLELGDSALYLCASSPIEGVRETQYFGPGTRLLVL.

This sequence joins TRBV11-2 and TRBJ2-7, with 8 bases that match TRBD2. V was clipped by 5 bases and J by 2 bases; unmatched bases: 5. CDR3 length: 14 amino acids. Germline V lookup: CDR1 SGHAT, CDR2 FQNNGV. The CDR3 spells CASSLGGGPYEQYV. The CDR3 DNA is TGTGCCAGCAGCCTCGGGGGGGGGCCCTACGAGCAGTACGTC.

The chain carries TRBV15 and TRBJ1-6; D is undetermined. The CDR3 is made up of 14 amino acids. The germline V and J ends were trimmed by 3 bases and 7 bases, with 10 bases remaining between them. Germline values: CDR1 LNHNV, CDR2 YYDKDF (reference sequence). The CDR3 DNA follows: TGTGCCACCAGCAGGATAGAATGGAATTCACCCCTCCACTTT. Amino acid sequence: CATSRIEWNSPLHF.

This sequence joins TRBV28 and TRBJ1-4; D is unresolved. The germline CDR1 and CDR2 sequences are MDHEN and SYDVKM. This CDR3 is built from 13 residues. Trimming shortened V by 6 bases and J by 3 bases, and 8 bases separated the two germline ends. CDR3 bases: TGTGCCAGCAGCTCGGGTGCTAATGAAAAACTGTTTTTT. This encodes CASSSGANEKLFF.

Comments on this clone: The same CDR3 is also encoded by other DNA sequences in this sample. V is TRBV6-5 and J is TRBJ1-5; D is unresolved. This CDR3 spans 15 amino acids. Trimming stripped 6 bases from V and 0 bases from J, with 12 bases between. Germline CDR1 reads MNHEY; CDR2 reads SVGAGI. The CDR3 sequence: CASRTGKYSNQPQHF. The CDR3 nucleotides read TGTGCCAGCAGGACGGGAAAATATAGCAATCAGCCCCAGCATTTT.

The J gene is TRBJ1-1, the V gene TRBV28; a possible D gene is TRBD1 (6 bases). V lost 7 bases, J lost 5 bases, and 17 bases lay in between. Germline V gene sequence: CDR1 MDHEN, CDR2 SYDVKM. The CDR3 spans 14 residues. In nucleotides, the CDR3 is TGTGCCAGCACACTAGGGGGGGCGCGTACTGAAGCTTTCTTT. Its translation: CASTLGGARTEAFF.

V usage is TRBV27 and J usage is TRBJ1-5, with unresolved D. Trimming removed 4 bases at V and 4 bases at J, with 11 bases between. Germline V CDR1 and CDR2: MNHEY, SMNVEV (reference sequence). The length of the CDR3 is 14 residues. As DNA, the CDR3 is TGTGCCAGCAGTTCTCCGGGATTAAATCAGCCCCAGCATTTT. It translates to CASSSPGLNQPQHF.

This clone came up once. The chain has TRBV3-1 (or the pseudogene TRBV3-2) and TRBJ2-2; D perhaps matches TRBD2 (5 bases). The CDR3 covers 15 residues. The V gene lost 4 bases and the J gene lost 5 bases, with 14 bases spanning the gap. Germline V gives CDR1 LGHDT, CDR2 YNNKEL (reference sequence). The CDR3 region is CASSRGEGRTGELFF. CDR3 nucleotide sequence: TGTGCCAGCAGCCGAGGTGAGGGTCGGACCGGGGAGCTGTTTTTT.

This chain joins TRBV19 and TRBJ2-2, with 9 bases identical to TRBD1. CDR1 is LNHDA and CDR2 is SQIVND in the germline V gene (reference sequence). V shed 3 bases and J 4 bases; nucleotides not matched to a gene: 3. CDR3 length equals 15 residues. As DNA, the CDR3 is TGTGCCAGTAGTATCACAGGGGGCTTCACCGGGGAGCTGTTTTTT. It translates to CASSITGGFTGELFF.

The V call is TRBV5-3, the J call TRBJ1-2; 12 positions agree with TRBD1. TRBV5-3 is identified as an open reading frame with a role that is uncertain. This CDR3 comprises 18 residues. The junction had 17 bases not matched to a gene; V was cut back by 1 base and J by 10 bases. CDR3 loop: CARSLFWDRGHSPVDYTF. DNA of the CDR3: TGTGCCAGAAGCTTGTTTTGGGACAGGGGGCATTCTCCTGTGGACTACACCTTC.

The chain carries TRBV28 and TRBJ2-7; 7 positions agree with TRBD1. CDR1 MDHEN and CDR2 SYDVKM come from the germline V gene. The V segment lost 4 bases and the J segment 9 bases; nucleotides outside the gene matches: 6. There are 12 residues in the CDR3. The DNA of the CDR3 is TGTGCCAGCAGTTCCACGACAGGGCGGCAGTACGTC. This translates into CASSSTTGRQYV.

V gene TRBV2 combines with J gene TRBJ1-1; 7 nucleotides agree with TRBD1. The junction had 4 bases not matched to a gene; V was cut back by 5 bases and J by 1 base. The germline CDR1 and CDR2 sequences are SNHLY and FYNNEI. The CDR3 covers 14 residues. The CDR3 reads CASSPRDRNTEAFF. The CDR3 DNA reads TGTGCCAGCAGTCCCCGGGACAGGAACACTGAAGCTTTCTTT.